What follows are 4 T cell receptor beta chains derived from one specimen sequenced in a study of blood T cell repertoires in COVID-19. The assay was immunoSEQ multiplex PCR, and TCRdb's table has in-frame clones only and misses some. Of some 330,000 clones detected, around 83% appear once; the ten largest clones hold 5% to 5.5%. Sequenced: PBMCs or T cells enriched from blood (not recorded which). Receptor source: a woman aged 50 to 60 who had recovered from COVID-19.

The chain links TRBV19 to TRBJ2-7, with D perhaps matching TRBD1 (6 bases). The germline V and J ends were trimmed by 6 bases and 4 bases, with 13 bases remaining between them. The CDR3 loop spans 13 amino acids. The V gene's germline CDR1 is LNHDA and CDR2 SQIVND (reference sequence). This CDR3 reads CASRPGGQYEQYF. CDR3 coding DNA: TGTGCCAGTAGGCCAGGAGGACAGTACGAGCAGTACTTC.

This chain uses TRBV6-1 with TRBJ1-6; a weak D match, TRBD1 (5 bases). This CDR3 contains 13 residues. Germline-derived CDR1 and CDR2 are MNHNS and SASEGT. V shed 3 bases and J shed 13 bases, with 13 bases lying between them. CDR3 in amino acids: CASSDTWRGPLHF. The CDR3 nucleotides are TGTGCCAGCAGTGACACCTGGCGGGGGCCCCTCCACTTT.

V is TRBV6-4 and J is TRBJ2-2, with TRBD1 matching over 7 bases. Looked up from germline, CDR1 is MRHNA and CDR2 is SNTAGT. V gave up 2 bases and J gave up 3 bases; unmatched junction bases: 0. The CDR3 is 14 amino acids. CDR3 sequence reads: CASSDGTDTGELFF. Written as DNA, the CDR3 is TGTGCCAGCAGTGACGGGACAGACACCGGGGAGCTGTTTTTT.

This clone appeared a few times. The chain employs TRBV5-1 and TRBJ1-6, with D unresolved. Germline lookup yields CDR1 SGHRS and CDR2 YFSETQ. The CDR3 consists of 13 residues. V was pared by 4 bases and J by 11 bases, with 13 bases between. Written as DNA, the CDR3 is TGCGCCAGCAGCCCGGACTTTCTACCACCCCTCCACTTT. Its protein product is CASSPDFLPPLHF.